This TCR beta chain came from a study of blood T cells in healthy people across ages. Study results and limitations: Aged donors had fewer naive CD4+ cells and lower diversity than long-lived donors.

For the second PCR, which ran for about 7 to 11 cycles, a sample-barcoded 5' primer and a J-beta primer mix were used. Template switching added a 12-random-nucleotide identifier to every cDNA molecule. In TCRdb, the 5' RACE reads were re-called with MiXCR into one record per CDR3 protein. The sample has 980,000 or so distinct CDR3 sequences; about 44% are singletons. Researchers collected ten milliliters of peripheral blood from every single donor. With respect to this clonotype: Its target is unknown.

The V and J ends lost 3 bases and 0 bases respectively, with 14 bases between them. The CDR3 is made up of 16 amino acids. Germline V lookup: CDR1 KGHSH, CDR2 LQKENI. Sequencing used blood. This chain connects TRBV18 to TRBJ1-1, with D hard to call. This TCR was sampled from a man aged 30-40 years in good health. CDR3 residues: CASSPNQVPMNTEAFF. Here the CDR3 DNA reads TGTGCCAGCTCACCGAACCAGGTTCCCATGAACACTGAAGCTTTCTTT.